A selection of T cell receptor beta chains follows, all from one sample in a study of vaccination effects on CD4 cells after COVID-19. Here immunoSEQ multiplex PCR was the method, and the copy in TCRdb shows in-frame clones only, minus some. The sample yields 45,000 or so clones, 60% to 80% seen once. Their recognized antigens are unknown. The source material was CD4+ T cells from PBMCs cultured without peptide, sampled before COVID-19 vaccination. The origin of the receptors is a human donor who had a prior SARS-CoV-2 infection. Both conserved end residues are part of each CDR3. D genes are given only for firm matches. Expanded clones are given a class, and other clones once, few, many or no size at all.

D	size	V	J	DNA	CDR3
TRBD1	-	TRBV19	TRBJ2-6	TGTGCCAGCAAGACAGGGGAGATCTCTGGGGCCAACGTCCTGACTTTC	CASKTGEISGANVLTF
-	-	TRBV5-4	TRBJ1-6	TGTGCCAGCAGCTTGGGGAGCTCCTATAATTCACCCCTCCACTTT	CASSLGSSYNSPLHF
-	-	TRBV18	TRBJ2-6	TGTGCCAGCTCACCACGACTGGCACCTGGGGCCAACGTCCTGACTTTC	CASSPRLAPGANVLTF
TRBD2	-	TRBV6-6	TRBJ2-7	TGTGCCAGCAGTTTCATAGCGGGAGAAGGGTCCGAGCAGTACTTC	CASSFIAGEGSEQYF
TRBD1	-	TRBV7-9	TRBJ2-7	TGTGCCAGCAGCCATGGACAGGAGATCTACGAGCAGTACTTC	CASSHGQEIYEQYF
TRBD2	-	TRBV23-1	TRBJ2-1	TGCGCCAGCAGTCCAGCGGGACCAAATTACAATGAGCAGTTCTTC	CASSPAGPNYNEQFF
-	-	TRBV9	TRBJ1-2	TGTGCCAGCAGCGTGTCCCGCATCAGCTATGGCTACACCTTC	CASSVSRISYGYTF
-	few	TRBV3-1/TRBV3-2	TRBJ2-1	TGTGCCAGCAGCGAGACTTCGGACTACAATGAGCAGTTCTTC	CASSETSDYNEQFF
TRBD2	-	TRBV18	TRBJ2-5	TGTGCCAGCTCAGCGACTAGCGGGGTGTACCAAGAGACCCAGTACTTC	CASSATSGVYQETQYF
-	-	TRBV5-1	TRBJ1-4	TGCGCCAGCAGCCTTGGAACAGGAGGTGAAAAACTGTTTTTT	CASSLGTGGEKLFF
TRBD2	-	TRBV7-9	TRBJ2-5	TGTGCCAGCGGAGGGACTAACCAAGAGACCCAGTACTTC	CASGGTNQETQYF
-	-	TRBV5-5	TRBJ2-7	TGTGCCAGCAGCTTGGCACTGACAGAATCCTACGAGCAGTACTTC	CASSLALTESYEQYF
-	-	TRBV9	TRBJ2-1	TGTGCCAGCAGCGTAGAGGCGAGTTACCTCGGGAATGAGCAGTTCTTC	CASSVEASYLGNEQFF
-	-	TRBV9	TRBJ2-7	TGTGCCAGCAGCGTAGAGGGAGACAGAGCCTACGAGCAGTACTTC	CASSVEGDRAYEQYF
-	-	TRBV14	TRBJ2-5	TGTGCCAGCAGCGGCACTAGTTGGGAGACCCAGTACTTC	CASSGTSWETQYF
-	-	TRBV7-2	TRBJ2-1	TGTGCCAGCAGCCGGGTACGGGGCTCCTACAATGAGCAGTTCTTC	CASSRVRGSYNEQFF
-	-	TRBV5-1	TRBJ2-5	TGCGCCAGCAGCCGGGACTCAGAGACCCAGTACTTC	CASSRDSETQYF
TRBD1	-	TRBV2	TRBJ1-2	TGTGCCAGCAGTTTAAACCCGGGACAGCCTTACTTC	CASSLNPGQPYF
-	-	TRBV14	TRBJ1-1	TGTGCCAGCAGCCAATACCAAAACACTGAAGCTTTCTTT	CASSQYQNTEAFF
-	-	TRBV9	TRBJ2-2	TGTGCCAGCAGCGGGCCAGGGGTGAGAAGCACCGGGGAGCTGTTTTTT	CASSGPGVRSTGELFF
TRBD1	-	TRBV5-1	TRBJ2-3	TGCGCCAGCAGCTCTAGACAGGGTTATCCAGATACGCAGTATTTT	CASSSRQGYPDTQYF
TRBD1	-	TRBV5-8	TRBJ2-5	TGTGCCAGCAGCACTGGACAGGCCCGGAGAGAGACCCAGTACTTC	CASSTGQARRETQYF
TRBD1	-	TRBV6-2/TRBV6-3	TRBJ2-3	TGTGCCAGCAGTAACGACAGGGTGGGATCAGATACGCAGTATTTT	CASSNDRVGSDTQYF
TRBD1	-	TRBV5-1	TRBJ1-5	TGCGCCAGCAGCTTACAGGGGTATAGCAATCAGCCCCAGCATTTT	CASSLQGYSNQPQHF
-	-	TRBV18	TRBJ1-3	TGTGCCAGCTCACCACCTAATACAGGGTACTCTGGAAACACCATATATTTT	CASSPPNTGYSGNTIYF
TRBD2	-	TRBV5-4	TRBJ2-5	TGTGCCAGCAGCTTGGGACTAGCCCAAGAGACCCAGTACTTC	CASSLGLAQETQYF
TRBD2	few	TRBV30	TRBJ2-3	TGTGCCTGGCTACTAGCGGGAGGCCCAACAGATACGCAGTATTTT	CAWLLAGGPTDTQYF
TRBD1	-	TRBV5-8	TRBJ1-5	TGTGCCAGCAGCTTGGGGGGGACAGGGTCTCAGCCCCAGCATTTT	CASSLGGTGSQPQHF
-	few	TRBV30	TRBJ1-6	TGTGCCTGCACACTCAGGGATTCACCCCTCCACTTT	CACTLRDSPLHF
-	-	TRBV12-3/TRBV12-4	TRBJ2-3	TGTGCCAGCAGCCTCGGAGATACGCAGTATTTT	CASSLGDTQYF
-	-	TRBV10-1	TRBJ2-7	TGCGCCAGCAGTGATAAAAGCGCCGGGGTGGAGCCCTACGAGCAGTACTTC	CASSDKSAGVEPYEQYF
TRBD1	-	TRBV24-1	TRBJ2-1	TGTGCCACCAGTGATTTAGGGGGACAGGGGGCGGATGAGCAGTTCTTC	CATSDLGGQGADEQFF
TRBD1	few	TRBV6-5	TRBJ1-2	TGTGCCAGCAATAGACAGGGGACTAACTATGGCTACACCTTC	CASNRQGTNYGYTF
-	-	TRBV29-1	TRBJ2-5	TGCAGCGTTGGCGGGCCGGCAGAGACCCAGTACTTC	CSVGGPAETQYF
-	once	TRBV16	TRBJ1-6	TGTGCCAGCAGCCAAAACAGGGTATATAATTCACCCCTCCACTTT	CASSQNRVYNSPLHF
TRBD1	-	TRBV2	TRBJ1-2	TGTGCCAGCACCGGCCGACGGAGGATGACAGGGGGCGACGGCGAGGGCTACACCTTC	CASTGRRRMTGGDGEGYTF
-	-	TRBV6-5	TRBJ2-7	TGTGCCAGCAGTCTCGGCAGGGTCTACGAGCAGTACTTC	CASSLGRVYEQYF
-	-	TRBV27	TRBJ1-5	TGTGCCAGCCGGCTAGGGGGATGGAGCAATCAGCCCCAGCATTTT	CASRLGGWSNQPQHF
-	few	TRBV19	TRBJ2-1	TGTGCCAGTAGTATAGCGGGGACGCACGGTGAGCAGTTCTTC	CASSIAGTHGEQFF
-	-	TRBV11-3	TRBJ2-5	TGTGCCAGCAGCTTAGACAGAGCAGAGACCCAGTACTTC	CASSLDRAETQYF
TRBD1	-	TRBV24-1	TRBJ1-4	TGTGCCACCAGTGATTTGAACAGGGGAGAAGCTAATGAAAAACTGTTTTTT	CATSDLNRGEANEKLFF
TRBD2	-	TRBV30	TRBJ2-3	TGTGCCTGGACCCCGACTAGCGGGGGCCCAGATACGCAGTATTTT	CAWTPTSGGPDTQYF